This entry describes one TCR beta chain. This clone was seen ten or more times. Its recognized antigen is unknown. Base quality data are lacking; no much larger clone is found one base away. This specimen belongs to a study of radiation and T cells in renal cell carcinoma (dated by TCRdb to about 2020). At the level of the whole study: The samples were drawn from a clinical trial, where primary renal cell carcinomas were treated with 15 Gy of stereotactic body radiation therapy and then removed by nephrectomy 4 weeks afterward. In total, more than 50 samples underwent TCR beta sequencing: about 26 tumors plus 27 peripheral blood samples. In the approximately 58 samples combined, some 4 million unique CDR3 nucleotide sequences were found, encoding 3,000,000 or so unique CDR3 amino acid sequences.

The CDR3 runs 12 residues from the cysteine to the phenylalanine. This entry keeps only the CDR3 DNA: 36 bases, framed from base 1. The junction shows trimming of 2 bases on V and 7 bases on J, plus 10 bases between the germline ends. Sequences SGHNT (CDR1) and YYREEE (CDR2) are obtained from the germline V gene (reference sequence). TCR beta libraries were generated from genomic DNA with the immunoSEQ kit, following the manufacturer's recommendations. To prepare the libraries, a first multiplex PCR with proprietary primers was run, followed by a second PCR that added unique barcodes, and a bead cleanup was done after each round. A positive control reaction and a negative control reaction, both provided in the kit, were run with every batch of samples. The final libraries were assessed on an Agilent 4200 TapeStation D1000 ScreenTape, pooled by volume, and quantified by qPCR. Sequencing was performed on an Illumina NextSeq500 using a MidOutput 150-cycle cartridge, with 156 Read1 cycles, 15 Index1 cycles, and the kit custom primers. The pooled library was loaded at approximately 0.98 pM with about 21% PhiX control spiked in. The original methods were these. The vendor-processed data were analyzed in R, and a clonotype was defined as all T cells that share the same CDR3 nucleotide sequence. For clone abundance analyses, frequencies were normalized to the 10,000 most abundant clones in each sample. Public T cell clones, averaging fewer than five per sample, were removed before analysis. An abundance difference of at least 32-fold between compartments was the criterion for calling clonotypes tumor-enriched or baseline blood-enriched. A beta-binomial differential abundance model was used to identify clonotypes that were expanded or contracted between blood time points. Tumor-blood repertoire similarity was measured with the Baroni-Urbani and Buser coefficient, and group comparisons used two-tailed Wilcoxon tests in R. TCRdb limited this immuneACCESS table to in-frame rearrangements with V and J called. A share of clones is missing; checked studies link under half to unresolved V genes, and the rest is unexplained. D and trimming were read from the DNA, whereas the V and J calls and clone size are those reported in that table. The sample table contains some 120,000 clones; only one count was recorded for about 81% of them. Together, the top ten hold approximately 6.3% of the sample.

In the paper's terms, the time point label means: blood 2 weeks post-SBRT. This sample's treatment or condition label indicates: 15 Gy SBRT to primary tumor, nephrectomy 4 weeks later. To follow tumor-enriched clonotypes, serial peripheral blood was collected from radiation-treated patients at baseline and at 2 weeks and 4 weeks after SBRT. Every patient's renal cell carcinoma showed clear cell pathology. The QIAamp DNA Blood Mini Kit (Qiagen) was used to prepare genomic DNA for TCR sequencing. The analyses included just those samples that passed every quality control check. Here is what the overall study found, with its caveats: Changes in the blood repertoire were not tracked past 4 weeks after treatment. Top tumor clonotypes rose in blood from baseline to 2 weeks post-radiation, then contracted by 4 weeks, suggesting transient expansion of tumor-resident clones. Because the trial had a single-armed design, the trial could not examine how radiation dose or scheduling affected the TCR repertoire. No pretreatment tumor biopsies were available, so the baseline intratumoral presence of clonotypes could not be determined.

This TCR came from a man aged 50-60 years with renal cell carcinoma. Recombination connected TRBV5-4 to TRBJ2-7; the D gene is perhaps TRBD1, from 6 matching bases. Here the sequenced sample was blood, taken from a patient whose treatment included radiotherapy and nephrectomy. The DNA sequence is TGTGCCAGCAGCTTACAGGGTTGGGAGCAGTACTTC. It codes for CASSLQGWEQYF. This CDR3, with the reference TRBV5-4 and TRBJ2-7 proteins standing in past its ends, gives the full variable domain ETGVTQSPTHLIKTRGQQVTLRCSSQSGHNTVSWYQQALGQGPQFIFQYYREEENGRGNFPPRFSGLQFPNYSSELNVNALELDDSALYLCASSLQGWEQYFGPGTRLTVT.